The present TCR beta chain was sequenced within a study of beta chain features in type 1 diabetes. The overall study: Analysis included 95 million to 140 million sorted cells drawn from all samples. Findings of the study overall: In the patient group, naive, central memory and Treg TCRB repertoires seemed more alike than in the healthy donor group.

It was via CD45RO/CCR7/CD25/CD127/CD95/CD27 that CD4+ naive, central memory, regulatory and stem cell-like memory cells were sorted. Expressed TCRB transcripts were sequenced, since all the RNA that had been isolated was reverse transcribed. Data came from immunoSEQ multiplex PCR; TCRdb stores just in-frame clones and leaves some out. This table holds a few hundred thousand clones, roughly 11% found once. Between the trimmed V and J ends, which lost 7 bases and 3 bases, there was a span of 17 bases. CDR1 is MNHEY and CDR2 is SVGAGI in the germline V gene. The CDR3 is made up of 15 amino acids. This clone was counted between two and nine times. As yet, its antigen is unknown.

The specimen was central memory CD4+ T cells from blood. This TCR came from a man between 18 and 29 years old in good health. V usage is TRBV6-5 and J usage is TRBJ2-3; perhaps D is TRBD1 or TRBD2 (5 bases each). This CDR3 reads CASTKVAGRTDTQYF. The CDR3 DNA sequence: TGTGCCAGCACCAAAGTGGCAGGGAGAACAGATACGCAGTATTTT.